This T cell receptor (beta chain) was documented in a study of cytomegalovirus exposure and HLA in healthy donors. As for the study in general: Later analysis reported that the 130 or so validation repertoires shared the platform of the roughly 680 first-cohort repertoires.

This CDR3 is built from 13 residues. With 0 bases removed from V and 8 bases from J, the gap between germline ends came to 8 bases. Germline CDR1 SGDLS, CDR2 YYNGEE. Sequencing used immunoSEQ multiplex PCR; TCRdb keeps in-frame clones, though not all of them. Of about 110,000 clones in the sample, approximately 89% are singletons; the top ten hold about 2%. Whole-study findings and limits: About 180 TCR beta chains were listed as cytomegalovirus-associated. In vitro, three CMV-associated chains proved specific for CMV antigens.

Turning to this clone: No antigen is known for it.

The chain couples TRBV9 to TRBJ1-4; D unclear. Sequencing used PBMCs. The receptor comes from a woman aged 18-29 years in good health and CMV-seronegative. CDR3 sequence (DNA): TGTGCCAGCAGCGTAGGGTCCGAGGAAAAACTGTTTTTT. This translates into CASSVGSEEKLFF.